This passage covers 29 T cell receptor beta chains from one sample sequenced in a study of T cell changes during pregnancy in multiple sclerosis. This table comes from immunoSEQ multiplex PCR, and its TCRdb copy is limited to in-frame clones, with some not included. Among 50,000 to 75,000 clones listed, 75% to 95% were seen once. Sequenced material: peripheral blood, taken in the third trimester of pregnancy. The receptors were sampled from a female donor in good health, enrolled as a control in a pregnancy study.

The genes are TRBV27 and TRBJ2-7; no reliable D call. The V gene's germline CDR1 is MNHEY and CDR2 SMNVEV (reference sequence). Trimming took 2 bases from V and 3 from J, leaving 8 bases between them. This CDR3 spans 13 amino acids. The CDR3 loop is CASSLGLRYEQYF. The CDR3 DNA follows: TGTGCCAGCAGTTTAGGTCTGCGCTACGAGCAGTACTTC.

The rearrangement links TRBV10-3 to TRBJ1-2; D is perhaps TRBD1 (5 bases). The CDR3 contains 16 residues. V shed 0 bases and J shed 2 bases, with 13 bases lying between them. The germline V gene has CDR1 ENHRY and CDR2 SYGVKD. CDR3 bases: TGTGCCATCAGTGAGTCGGGAGGGGTCGTCAACTATGGCTACACCTTC. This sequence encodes CAISESGGVVNYGYTF.

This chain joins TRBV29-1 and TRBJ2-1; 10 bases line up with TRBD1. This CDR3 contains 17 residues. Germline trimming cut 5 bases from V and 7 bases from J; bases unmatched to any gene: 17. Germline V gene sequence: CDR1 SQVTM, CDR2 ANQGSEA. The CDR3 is CSVILRDRGLFGNEQFF. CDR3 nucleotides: TGCAGCGTTATACTACGGGACAGGGGTTTATTTGGAAATGAGCAGTTCTTC.

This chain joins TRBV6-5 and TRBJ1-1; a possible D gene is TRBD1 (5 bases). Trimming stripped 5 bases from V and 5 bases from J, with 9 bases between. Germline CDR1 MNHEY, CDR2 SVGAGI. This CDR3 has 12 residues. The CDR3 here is CASSRGQTEAFF. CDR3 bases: TGTGCCAGCAGTAGGGGTCAGACTGAAGCTTTCTTT.

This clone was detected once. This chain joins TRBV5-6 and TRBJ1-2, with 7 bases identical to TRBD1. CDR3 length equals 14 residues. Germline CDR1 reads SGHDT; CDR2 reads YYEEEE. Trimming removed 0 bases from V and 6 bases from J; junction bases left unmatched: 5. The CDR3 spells CASSLGHRGNGYTF. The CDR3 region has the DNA TGTGCCAGCAGCTTGGGTCACAGGGGTAATGGCTACACCTTC. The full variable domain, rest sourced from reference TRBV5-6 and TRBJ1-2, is DAGVTQSPTHLIKTRGQQVTLRCSPKSGHDTVSWYQQALGQGPQFIFQYYEEEERQRGNFPDRFSGHQFPNYSSELNVNALLLGDSALYLCASSLGHRGNGYTFGSGTRLTVV.

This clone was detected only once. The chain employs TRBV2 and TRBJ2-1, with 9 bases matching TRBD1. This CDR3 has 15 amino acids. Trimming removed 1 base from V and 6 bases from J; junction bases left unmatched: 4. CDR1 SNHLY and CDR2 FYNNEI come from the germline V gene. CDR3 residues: CASSEGQGVRNEQFF. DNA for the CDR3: TGTGCCAGCAGTGAAGGACAGGGGGTTCGCAATGAGCAGTTCTTC.

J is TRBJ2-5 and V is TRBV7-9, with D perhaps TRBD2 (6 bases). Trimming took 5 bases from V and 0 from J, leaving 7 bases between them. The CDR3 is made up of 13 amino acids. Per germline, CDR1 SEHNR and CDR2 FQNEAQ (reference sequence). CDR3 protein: CASSRGYQETQYF. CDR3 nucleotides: TGTGCCAGCAGCCGGGGGTACCAAGAGACCCAGTACTTC.

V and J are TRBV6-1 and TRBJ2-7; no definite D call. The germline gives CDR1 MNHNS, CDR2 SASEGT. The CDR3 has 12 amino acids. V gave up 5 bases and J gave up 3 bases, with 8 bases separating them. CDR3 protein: CASSSQVYEQYF. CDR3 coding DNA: TGTGCCAGCAGTAGCCAAGTCTACGAGCAGTACTTC.

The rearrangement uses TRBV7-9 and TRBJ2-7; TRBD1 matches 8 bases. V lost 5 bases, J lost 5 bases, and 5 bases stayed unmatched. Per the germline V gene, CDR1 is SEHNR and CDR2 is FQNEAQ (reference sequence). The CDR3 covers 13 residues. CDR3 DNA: TGTGCCAGCAGCCGGGCAGGGGGCCACGAGCAGTACTTC. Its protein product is CASSRAGGHEQYF.

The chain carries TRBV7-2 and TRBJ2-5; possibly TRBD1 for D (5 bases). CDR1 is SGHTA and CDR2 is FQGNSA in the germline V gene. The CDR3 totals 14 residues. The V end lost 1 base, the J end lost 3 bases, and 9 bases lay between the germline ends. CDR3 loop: CASSLVGREETQYF. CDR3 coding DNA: TGTGCCAGCAGCTTAGTGGGCAGGGAAGAGACCCAGTACTTC.

The chain's CDR3 is CASSLGWGGLETQYF. CDR3 sequence (DNA): TGTGCCAGCAGCTTAGGTTGGGGGGGGCTGGAGACCCAGTACTTC. The rearrangement uses TRBV13 and TRBJ2-5, with D perhaps TRBD2 (7 bases). Germline V CDR1 and CDR2: PRHDT, FYEKMQ (reference sequence). Trimming removed 0 bases from V and 5 bases from J, with 13 bases in between. CDR3 length equals 15 residues.

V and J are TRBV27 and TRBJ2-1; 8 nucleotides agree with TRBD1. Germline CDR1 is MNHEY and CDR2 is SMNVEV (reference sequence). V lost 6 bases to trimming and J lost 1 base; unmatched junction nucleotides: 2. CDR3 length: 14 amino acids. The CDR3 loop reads CASSGTGSYNEQFF. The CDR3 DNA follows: TGTGCCAGCAGCGGGACAGGTTCCTACAATGAGCAGTTCTTC.

The CDR3 reads CAINLDSSYEQYF. For the CDR3, the DNA is TGTGCCATCAATTTAGACAGCTCCTACGAGCAGTACTTC. The chain is built from TRBV10-3 and TRBJ2-7; tentative D call: TRBD1 (5 bases). Germline V gene lookup returns CDR1 ENHRY and CDR2 SYGVKD. There are 13 residues in the CDR3. The ends were cut back, 7 bases at V and 0 bases at J, with 10 bases in the middle.

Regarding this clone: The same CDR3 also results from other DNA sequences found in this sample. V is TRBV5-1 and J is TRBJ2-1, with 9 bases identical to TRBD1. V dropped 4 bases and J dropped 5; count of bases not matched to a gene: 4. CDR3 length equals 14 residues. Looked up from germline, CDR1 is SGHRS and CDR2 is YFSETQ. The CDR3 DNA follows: TGCGCCAGCAGCCCGGGACAGGGTAACAATGAGCAGTTCTTC. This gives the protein CASSPGQGNNEQFF.

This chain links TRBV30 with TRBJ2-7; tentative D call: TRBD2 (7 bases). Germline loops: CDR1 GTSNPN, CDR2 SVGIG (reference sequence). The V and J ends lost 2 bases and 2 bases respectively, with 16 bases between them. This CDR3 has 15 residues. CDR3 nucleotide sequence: TGTGCCTGGAGTAGGGGGGGGACGGGAACCTACGAGCAGTACTTC. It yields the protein CAWSRGGTGTYEQYF.

The CDR3 nucleotides read TGTGCTAGTTACCATCCCGGGACAATATTTGGCTACGAGCAGTACTTC. It is translated as CASYHPGTIFGYEQYF. The V and J genes are TRBV12-5 and TRBJ2-7; D might be TRBD1 (6 bases). This CDR3 has 16 amino acids. Germline values: CDR1 LGHNT, CDR2 FRNRAP. The V end was cut by 8 bases, the J end by 3 bases, with 23 bases between. The whole variable domain, remainder taken from reference TRBV12-5 and TRBJ2-7, is DARVTQTPRHKVTEMGQEVTMRCQPILGHNTVFWYRQTMMQGLELLAYFRNRAPLDDSGMPKDRFSAEMPDATLATLKIQPSEPRDSAVYFCASYHPGTIFGYEQYFGPGTRLTVT.

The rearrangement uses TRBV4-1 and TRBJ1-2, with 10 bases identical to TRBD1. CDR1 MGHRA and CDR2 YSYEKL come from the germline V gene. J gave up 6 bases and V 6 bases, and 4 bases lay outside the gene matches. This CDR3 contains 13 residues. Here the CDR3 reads CASSLGTGDGYTF. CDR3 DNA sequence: TGCGCCAGCAGTCTCGGGACAGGGGATGGCTACACCTTC.

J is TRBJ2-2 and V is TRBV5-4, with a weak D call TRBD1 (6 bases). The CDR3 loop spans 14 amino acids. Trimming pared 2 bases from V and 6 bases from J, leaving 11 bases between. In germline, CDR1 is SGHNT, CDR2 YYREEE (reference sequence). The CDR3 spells CASSFYWGPGELFF. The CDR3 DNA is TGTGCCAGCAGCTTTTATTGGGGGCCCGGGGAGCTGTTTTTT.

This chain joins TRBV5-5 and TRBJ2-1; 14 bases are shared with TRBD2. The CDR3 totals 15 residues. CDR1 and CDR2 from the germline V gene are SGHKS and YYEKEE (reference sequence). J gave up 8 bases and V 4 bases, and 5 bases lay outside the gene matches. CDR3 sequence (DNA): TGTGCCAGCAGCCGGGGGACTAGCGGGAGTGATGAGCAGTTCTTC. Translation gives CASSRGTSGSDEQFF.

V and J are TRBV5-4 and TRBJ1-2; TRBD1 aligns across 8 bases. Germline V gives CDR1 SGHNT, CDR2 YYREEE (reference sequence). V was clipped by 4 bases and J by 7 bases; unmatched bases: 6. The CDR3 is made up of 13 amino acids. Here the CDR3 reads CASSAGGAGGYTF. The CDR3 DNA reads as TGTGCCAGCAGCGCAGGGGGCGCAGGTGGCTACACCTTC.

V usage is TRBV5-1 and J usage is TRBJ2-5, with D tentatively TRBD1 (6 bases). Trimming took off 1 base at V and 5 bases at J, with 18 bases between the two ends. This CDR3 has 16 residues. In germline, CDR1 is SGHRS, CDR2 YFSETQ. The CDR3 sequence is CASSLRQGKSWETQYF. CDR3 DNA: TGCGCCAGCAGCTTGCGGCAGGGGAAATCTTGGGAGACCCAGTACTTC.

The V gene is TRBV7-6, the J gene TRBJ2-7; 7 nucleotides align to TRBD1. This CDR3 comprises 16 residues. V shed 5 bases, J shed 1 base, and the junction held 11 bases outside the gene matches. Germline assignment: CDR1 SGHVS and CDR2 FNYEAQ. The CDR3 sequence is CASSRLPGQRSYEQYF. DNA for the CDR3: TGTGCCAGCAGCAGATTACCGGGACAGAGATCCTACGAGCAGTACTTC. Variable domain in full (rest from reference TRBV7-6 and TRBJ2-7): GAGVSQSPRYKVTKRGQDVALRCDPISGHVSLYWYRQALGQGPEFLTYFNYEAQQDKSGLPNDRFSAERPEGSISTLTIQRTEQRDSAMYRCASSRLPGQRSYEQYFGPGTRLTVT.

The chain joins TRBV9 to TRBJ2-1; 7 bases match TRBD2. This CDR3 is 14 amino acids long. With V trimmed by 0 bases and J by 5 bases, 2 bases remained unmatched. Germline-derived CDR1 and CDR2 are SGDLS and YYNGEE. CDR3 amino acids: CASSVGGGDNEQFF. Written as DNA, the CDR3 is TGTGCCAGCAGCGTAGGTGGGGGGGACAATGAGCAGTTCTTC.

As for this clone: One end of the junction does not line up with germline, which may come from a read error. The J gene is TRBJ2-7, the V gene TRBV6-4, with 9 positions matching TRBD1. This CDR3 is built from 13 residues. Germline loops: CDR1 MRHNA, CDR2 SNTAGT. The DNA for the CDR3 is TGTGCCAGCACTGACAGGGGGGGAAACGAGCAGTACTTC. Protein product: CASTDRGGNEQYF.

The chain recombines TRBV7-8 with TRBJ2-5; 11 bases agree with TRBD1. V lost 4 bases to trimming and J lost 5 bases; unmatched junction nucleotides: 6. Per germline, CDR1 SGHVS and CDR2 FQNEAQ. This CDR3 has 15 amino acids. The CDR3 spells CASSSSRTGGETQYF. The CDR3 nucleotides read TGTGCCAGCAGCTCCTCCCGGACAGGGGGCGAGACCCAGTACTTC.

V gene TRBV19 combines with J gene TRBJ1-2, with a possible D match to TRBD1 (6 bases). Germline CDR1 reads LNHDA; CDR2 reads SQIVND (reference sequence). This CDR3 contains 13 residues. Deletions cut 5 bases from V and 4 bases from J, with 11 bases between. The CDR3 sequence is CASSPEGVYGYTF. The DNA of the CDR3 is TGTGCCAGTAGTCCCGAGGGGGTCTATGGCTACACCTTC.

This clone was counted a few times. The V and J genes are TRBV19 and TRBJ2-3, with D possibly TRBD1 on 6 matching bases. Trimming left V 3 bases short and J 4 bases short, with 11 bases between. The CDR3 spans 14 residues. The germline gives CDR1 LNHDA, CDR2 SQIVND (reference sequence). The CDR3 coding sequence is TGTGCCAGTAGTATCCGGACAGTCTCAGATACGCAGTATTTT. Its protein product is CASSIRTVSDTQYF.

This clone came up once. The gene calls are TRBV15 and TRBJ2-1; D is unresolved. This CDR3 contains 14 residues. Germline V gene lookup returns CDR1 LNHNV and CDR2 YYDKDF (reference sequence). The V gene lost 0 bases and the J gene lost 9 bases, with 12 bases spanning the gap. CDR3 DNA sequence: TGTGCCACCAGCAGAGATCGCGCGCCTGGTGAGCAGTTCTTC. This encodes CATSRDRAPGEQFF.

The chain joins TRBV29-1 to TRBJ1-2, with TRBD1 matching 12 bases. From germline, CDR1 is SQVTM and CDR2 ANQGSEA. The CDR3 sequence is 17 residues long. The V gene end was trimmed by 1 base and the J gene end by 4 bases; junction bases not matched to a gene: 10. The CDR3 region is CSVEGPEGQGAAYGYTF. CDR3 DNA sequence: TGCAGCGTTGAAGGACCGGAGGGACAGGGGGCCGCCTATGGCTACACCTTC.